Listed here is a single T cell receptor (beta chain). TCRdb processed the RT-PCR reads anew with MiXCR; each CDR3 protein has one entry. Altogether about 960,000 distinct CDR3 sequences are present, roughly 18% being singletons, with the ten largest covering around 6%. V lost 4 bases to trimming and J lost 0 bases, with 10 bases between them. The CDR3 has 15 amino acids. Per germline, CDR1 LGHNA and CDR2 YNFKEQ. The record originates from a study of patients and donors after allogeneic stem cell transplantation. This TCR was sampled from a human donor who was either an allogeneic HSCT recipient or a stem cell or donor lymphocyte infusion donor (not recorded which). It is not recorded whose cells these are; they may come from a transplant donor. The chain recombines TRBV4-2 with TRBJ1-5; no reliable D call. Material for sequencing was blood, either unsorted or a sorted T cell fraction (not recorded which). CDR3 DNA: TGTGCCAGCAGCCTGAGGACTCATAGCAATCAGCCCCAGCATTTT. Translated, it gives CASSLRTHSNQPQHF.